This record concerns one T cell receptor beta chain sequence. The antigen it recognizes is unknown. Base-call qualities are not available, and no considerably larger clone is one nucleotide away. The time point label for this specimen denotes: baseline before first vaccination. Vaccinee samples were obtained from the UK trials COV001 and COV002, which included a single-blind randomized controlled phase 2/3 trial of AZD1222 (ChAdOx1 nCoV-19) in healthy adults. For TCRbeta chain sequencing, PBMC samples were collected from trial participants at day 0 and at day 28 after the second dose. The CDR3 regions of human TCRbeta chains were analyzed by immunosequencing. Processing in the source paper ran as follows. TCRs in the repertoires were compared against a reference library of SARS-CoV-2-specific TCRs that had been generated with the MIRA antigen-specificity platform. Breadth was defined as the fraction of unique TCRs that were SARS-CoV-2-associated. Depth was defined as the fraction of total T cells that were SARS-CoV-2-associated. Each spike-specific TCR was assigned to its reactive spike region and to a CD4 or CD8 class using the MIRA data. Log10-transformed breadth and depth values were compared by one-way ANOVA with Sidak's multiple comparisons tests. TCRdb obtained this table from immuneACCESS and retained in-frame rearrangements with V and J assigned. These tables miss some clones; where compared with another copy, unresolved V genes account for less than half of the shortfall, and the remainder is unexplained. V and J calls and clone size are those listed in that table; D and trimming were worked out from the DNA. Across this sample there are 95,000 to 150,000 clones, with around 87% seen only once. The ten largest account for 1% to 1.5% of the sample.

This specimen belongs to a study of T cell responses to AZD1222 COVID-19 vaccine (dated by TCRdb to about 2021). For the wider study: AZD1222 recipients whose second dose came at about 4 weeks and those whose second dose came at about 12 weeks were combined into one group, since spike-specific TCR depth and breadth did not differ between the two schedules. Trial participants were enrolled by age into subgroups of 18-55, 56-69 and 70-plus years, and around 150, 29 and 61 TCR-sequenced participants, respectively, were included in these subgroups. A total of 233 trial participants underwent TCR sequencing, of whom about 210 received two doses of AZD1222 and about 25 received two doses of the MenACWY control vaccine. Findings and caveats that apply to the study as a whole: Conclusions about previously exposed vaccinees are limited because only six or seven AZD1222 recipients were SARS-CoV-2 seropositive at baseline. Participants were mostly white British, with more females than males. The authors suggested clonal diversity may have been underestimated. A significant rise in spike-specific TCR breadth and depth was observed after two AZD1222 doses relative to day 0 and relative to MenACWY recipients. Because no day 14 peak-response samples were available, repertoires were characterized only after the peak T cell response. Nearly half of unique spike-specific TCRs reportedly recognized epitopes outside regions mutated in the B.1.351 and B.1.1.7 variants. The vaccine-associated CD4 TCRs covered the entire spike protein, and the dominant responses fell in regions 160-218 and 743-854. In the small 56-69-year group, the increase in depth fell short of significance, most likely because of low power.

Counted from cysteine to phenylalanine, this CDR3 has 16 amino acids. Only CDR3 DNA remains: 48 bases, in frame from the first base. Germline trimming: 5 bases from V, 11 bases from J; junction bases outside gene matches: 19. Based on the germline V gene, the CDR1 and CDR2 sequences are SGHTA and FQGNSA. The receptor's source is an adult in good health. The sequencing used peripheral blood, collected on day 0 of AZD1222 vaccination. Recombination joined TRBV7-2 with TRBJ1-1; a stretch of 8 junction bases matches TRBD1. The nucleotides read TGTGCCAGCAGCCTAACATCGGACAGGGCTGTTTGGGGGGCTTTCTTT. Translated, it gives CASSLTSDRAVWGAFF.